The 16 T cell receptor beta chains in this list originate from one sample, sequenced in a study of molecular identifiers for immune sequencing clone quantification. TCRdb reprocessed the PCR reads via MiXCR and lists one record per CDR3 protein. The sample contains just under 650,000 distinct CDR3 sequences, about 20% of which appear only once. Sequenced sample: naive CD8+ T cells from blood, with Jurkat cell RNA spiked in. Documented subset: FACS-sorted CD8+CD4-CCR7+CD45RA+ naive T cells. Every receptor here comes from a human donor in good health. Some libraries in this study had Jurkat cell RNA spiked in.

This clonotype showed up many times. This chain links TRBV20-1 with TRBJ2-7, with D unresolved. Trimming took off 5 bases at V and 1 base at J, with 15 bases between the two ends. CDR3 size: 14 residues. Per the germline V gene, CDR1 is DFQATT and CDR2 is SNEGSKA (reference sequence). CDR3 protein: CSAPAGGLSYEQYF. The CDR3 DNA follows: TGCAGTGCTCCGGCTGGCGGTTTATCCTACGAGCAGTACTTC.

This clonotype was detected ten times or more. The V gene is TRBV5-4, the J gene TRBJ2-5, with TRBD1 identical over 7 bases. V dropped 2 bases and J dropped 0; count of bases not matched to a gene: 4. The CDR3 is 15 amino acids. The V gene's germline CDR1 is SGHNT and CDR2 YYREEE (reference sequence). The DNA for the CDR3 is TGTGCCAGCAGCTTACCGACAGGGTACCAAGAGACCCAGTACTTC. This encodes CASSLPTGYQETQYF.

Remarks on this clonotype: No conserved phenylalanine or tryptophan ends this CDR3, so it is likely a read error. The chain is built from TRBV5-6 and TRBJ1-5; D gene ambiguous. In germline, CDR1 is SGHDT, CDR2 YYEEEE. This CDR3 is built from 14 residues. V lost 4 bases, J lost 6 bases, and 14 bases lay in between. For the CDR3, the DNA is TGTGCCAGCAGCCTCATGGAGGCTGGTCAGCCCCAGCATATT. Translated, it gives CASSLMEAGQPQHI.

This clonotype has more than one count but fewer than ten. A much larger clone sits a single nucleotide away, making a read error possible. The rearrangement joins TRBV5-1 to TRBJ2-5, with a weak D call TRBD1 (6 bases). V was shortened by 4 bases and J by 6 bases, with 25 bases between the two germline ends. The CDR3 is 17 amino acids. The V gene's germline CDR1 is SGHRS and CDR2 YFSETQ. CDR3 protein: CASSPQLHSRGRKTQYF. For the CDR3, the DNA is TGCGCCAGCAGCCCGCAGCTCCATTCCAGGGGCAGGAAGACCCAGTACTTC.

There are a few counts of this clonotype. The gene calls are TRBV19 and TRBJ2-1, with 9 nucleotides matching TRBD2. The CDR3 has 16 amino acids. With V trimmed by 3 bases and J by 5 bases, 8 bases remained unmatched. Germline V CDR1 and CDR2: LNHDA, SQIVND (reference sequence). The CDR3 sequence: CASSMGGRAAHNEQFF. In DNA, the CDR3 is TGTGCCAGTAGTATGGGCGGGAGGGCCGCCCACAATGAGCAGTTCTTC.

In its sample, this clonotype was seen many times. An end of the junction does not agree with germline; a read error may underlie this. The V and J genes are TRBV12-3 or TRBV12-4 and TRBJ1-2; D uncertain. This CDR3 has 9 residues. CDR3 nucleotide sequence: TGTGCCAGCAGTTTAGCGGAAGCCTTC. Translating it yields CASSLAEAF.

With respect to this clonotype: Just one base apart from a much larger clone, this may be a read error. The chain links TRBV6-2 or TRBV6-3 to TRBJ2-7, with D tentatively TRBD2 (6 bases). The CDR3 contains 13 residues. CDR1 and CDR2 from the germline V gene are MNHEY and SVGEGT. The CDR3 protein is CASSYGGKYGQYF. CDR3 in DNA: TGTGCCAGCAGTTACGGGGGGAAATACGGGCAGTACTTC.

In its sample, this clonotype was seen many times. The V gene is TRBV28, the J gene TRBJ2-1, with 7 bases identical to TRBD1. This CDR3 spans 17 amino acids. The J segment lost 8 bases and the V segment lost 5 bases, leaving 18 bases of the junction unmatched. Per germline, CDR1 MDHEN and CDR2 SYDVKM. CDR3 residues: CASSPLIQTGLIDEQFF. In nucleotides, the CDR3 is TGTGCCAGCAGTCCCCTCATCCAGACAGGGCTTATAGATGAGCAGTTCTTC.

A few counts support this clonotype. The chain couples TRBV27 to TRBJ2-2, with TRBD1 identical over 7 bases. CDR3 length: 15 amino acids. The trim removed 3 bases at V and 7 bases at J, leaving 8 bases unmatched. Per germline, CDR1 MNHEY and CDR2 SMNVEV (reference sequence). The CDR3: CASSFSGQSDGELFF. The DNA for the CDR3 is TGTGCCAGCAGTTTCTCGGGACAGTCGGACGGGGAGCTGTTTTTT.

The chain is built from TRBV20-1 and TRBJ2-5; no reliable D call. Germline-derived CDR1 and CDR2 are DFQATT and SNEGSKA (reference sequence). The CDR3 length is 13 residues. The V end lost 5 bases, the J end lost 5 bases, and 15 bases lay between the germline ends. The CDR3, as DNA: TGCAGTGCTCTATATGGGGTAGGGGAGACCCAGTACTTC. It encodes CSALYGVGETQYF.

This clonotype was recorded a few times. The genes are TRBV27 and TRBJ2-5; D is unclear. Trimming cost V 4 bases and J 5 bases, with 11 bases left between them. CDR1 and CDR2 from the germline V gene are MNHEY and SMNVEV (reference sequence). The CDR3 extends over 13 amino acids. DNA for the CDR3: TGTGCCAGCAGTTCCTTATTCGGGGAGACCCAGTACTTC. Translated, it gives CASSSLFGETQYF.

The chain has TRBV27 and TRBJ2-7; D is tentatively TRBD1 or TRBD2 (6 bases each). V was shortened by 4 bases and J by 0 bases, with 22 bases between the two germline ends. From germline, CDR1 is MNHEY and CDR2 SMNVEV (reference sequence). The CDR3 spans 18 residues. CDR3 in amino acids: CASSSRGAPGPSSYEQYF. For the CDR3, the DNA is TGTGCCAGCAGTTCGAGGGGGGCGCCGGGTCCGAGCTCCTACGAGCAGTACTTC.

This chain connects TRBV19 to TRBJ2-5; TRBD1 agrees at 8 bases. Germline-derived CDR1 and CDR2 are LNHDA and SQIVND (reference sequence). The CDR3 sequence is 15 residues long. Germline trimming cut 2 bases from V and 4 bases from J; bases unmatched to any gene: 6. CDR3: CASSIRQGLGETQYF. In DNA form, the CDR3 reads TGTGCCAGTAGTATACGACAGGGGCTAGGAGAGACCCAGTACTTC.

This chain links TRBV19 with TRBJ2-5; D could derive from TRBD1 or TRBD2 (5 bases each). Germline lookup yields CDR1 LNHDA and CDR2 SQIVND (reference sequence). There are 15 residues in the CDR3. V dropped 5 bases and J dropped 2 bases, with 15 bases sitting between them. Written as DNA, the CDR3 is TGTGCCAGTAGTCTAGTTCGGGGACGGCAAGAGACCCAGTACTTC. Translating gives CASSLVRGRQETQYF.

This clonotype has a count of ten or more. The V and J genes are TRBV13 and TRBJ2-2; 11 positions agree with TRBD2. The junction had 12 bases not matched to a gene; V was cut back by 4 bases and J by 5 bases. The CDR3 covers 18 residues. In germline, CDR1 is PRHDT, CDR2 FYEKMQ (reference sequence). The CDR3 DNA reads TGTGCCAGCAGCTCCAGGGAACTAGCGGGAGTGAAAACCGGGGAGCTGTTTTTT. This codes for CASSSRELAGVKTGELFF.

This clonotype was recorded at least ten times. V gene TRBV6-5 combines with J gene TRBJ2-3, with 10 bases that match TRBD2. The germline CDR1 and CDR2 sequences are MNHEY and SVGAGI. The length of the CDR3 is 17 residues. Trimming at V came to 8 bases and at J to 2 bases, leaving 13 bases not matched to a gene. CDR3 region: CASARASLAGNTDTQYF. The CDR3, as DNA: TGTGCCAGCGCAAGAGCCTCACTAGCGGGGAACACAGATACGCAGTATTTT.